This T cell receptor beta chain was captured by sequencing in a study of response to subunit inactivated influenza vaccine. TCRdb recomputed calls from the RT-PCR reads with MiXCR, one row per CDR3 protein. In the table there are 150,000 to 200,000 distinct CDR3 sequences, roughly 8.7% of which are singletons. This clonotype was seen a handful of times. Germline trimming cut 0 bases from V and 0 bases from J; bases unmatched to any gene: 9. The CDR3 is 18 residues long. V usage is TRBV12-3 or TRBV12-4 and J usage is TRBJ2-7; 9 bases are shared with TRBD1. This specimen was non-naive T cells sorted from PBMCs, taken on the day of vaccination. The TCR originated in a middle-aged man who received an inactivated influenza vaccine. The CDR3 region is CASSLAPGQGLSSYEQYF. CDR3 sequence (DNA): TGTGCCAGCAGTTTAGCGCCGGGACAGGGCCTTAGCTCCTACGAGCAGTACTTC.